This T cell receptor beta chain is from a study of shared clonotypes between healthy human individuals. In the case of this clone: Other DNA sequences in this sample translate to the same CDR3.

Produced via immunoSEQ multiplex PCR; TCRdb's table is partial and in-frame only. The sample consists of roughly 1.4 million clones, approximately 98.5% of them appearing once. V lost 9 bases and J lost 4, with 9 bases in between. This CDR3 contains 11 residues. Germline CDR1 reads LNHDA; CDR2 reads SQIVND (reference sequence). This rearrangement joins TRBV19 to TRBJ2-5, with D perhaps matching TRBD1 or TRBD2 (5 bases each). The specimen sequenced was naive CD4+ T cells sorted from blood. Subset reported: CD45RA+ positively selected. The sequence derives from a man younger than 45 in good health. CDR3 nucleotide sequence: TGTGCCAGCGGGGCAGGAGAGACCCAGTACTTC. Translation: CASGAGETQYF. Full variable domain (rest looked up from reference TRBV19 and TRBJ2-5): DGGITQSPKYLFRKEGQNVTLSCEQNLNHDAMYWYRQDPGQGLRLIYYSQIVNDFQKGDIAEGYSVSREKKESFPLTVTSAQKNPTAFYLCASGAGETQYFGPGTRLLVL.